Shown below are 6 T cell receptor beta chains from a single sample sequenced in a study of blood T cell repertoires in COVID-19. Libraries were prepared by immunoSEQ multiplex PCR; TCRdb keeps only in-frame clonotypes and omits some of them. The repertoire holds approximately 230,000 clones, approximately 84% seen once, with 1.5% to 2% in the top ten. The sequenced material came from PBMCs or T cells enriched from blood (not recorded which). Receptor source: a man aged 35 to 55 who had recovered from COVID-19.

This rearrangement joins TRBV6-5 to TRBJ2-7; 7 bases are a match to TRBD1. This CDR3 is 13 amino acids long. The junction had 5 bases not matched to a gene; V was cut back by 6 bases and J by 3 bases. Germline-derived CDR1 and CDR2 are MNHEY and SVGAGI. CDR3 nucleotide sequence: TGTGCCAGCAGGGAGGACAGGTACTACGAGCAGTACTTC. Protein: CASREDRYYEQYF.

The CDR3 loop reads CASSPTYLAGGPGTQYF. CDR3 bases: TGTGCCAGCAGCCCTACCTATCTAGCGGGGGGGCCTGGGACCCAGTACTTC. The rearrangement links TRBV6-2 or TRBV6-3 to TRBJ2-5, with TRBD2 matching over 12 bases. V was clipped by 6 bases and J by 7 bases; unmatched bases: 15. The length of the CDR3 is 17 residues. Per the germline V gene, CDR1 is MNHEY and CDR2 is SVGEGT.

V usage is TRBV27 and J usage is TRBJ2-7; 9 nucleotides match TRBD2. V shed 5 bases and J 3 bases; nucleotides not matched to a gene: 5. The CDR3 consists of 14 residues. Germline CDR1 reads MNHEY; CDR2 reads SMNVEV (reference sequence). CDR3 bases: TGTGCCAGCAGTCCGGGACTAGCTTTCTACGAGCAGTACTTC. Translating gives CASSPGLAFYEQYF.

The rearrangement joins TRBV10-3 to TRBJ2-7; D is possibly TRBD1 (8 bases). Germline values: CDR1 ENHRY, CDR2 SYGVKD. The V end was cut by 4 bases, the J end by 5 bases, with 18 bases between. CDR3 length equals 15 residues. CDR3 sequence: CAISGSGQGGDEQYF. The CDR3 region has the DNA TGTGCCATCAGTGGAAGCGGACAGGGAGGGGACGAGCAGTACTTC.

This clone was seen more than once but under ten times. This chain uses TRBV7-8 with TRBJ1-4; no definite D call. The ends were cut back, 0 bases at V and 8 bases at J, with 13 bases in the middle. The germline gives CDR1 SGHVS, CDR2 FQNEAQ. The CDR3 runs to 15 residues. CDR3 in DNA: TGTGCCAGCAGCTTAGCGGCCCTAAGAGGGGAAAAACTGTTTTTT. Protein: CASSLAALRGEKLFF.

In nucleotides, the CDR3 is TGTGCCAGCAAGGGAGGGGCATACAATGAGCAGTTCTTC. The encoded protein is CASKGGAYNEQFF. V and J are TRBV28 and TRBJ2-1, with TRBD2 identical over 7 bases. CDR3 size: 13 residues. Trimming removed 7 bases from V and 4 bases from J; junction bases left unmatched: 4. Germline CDR1 reads MDHEN; CDR2 reads SYDVKM.